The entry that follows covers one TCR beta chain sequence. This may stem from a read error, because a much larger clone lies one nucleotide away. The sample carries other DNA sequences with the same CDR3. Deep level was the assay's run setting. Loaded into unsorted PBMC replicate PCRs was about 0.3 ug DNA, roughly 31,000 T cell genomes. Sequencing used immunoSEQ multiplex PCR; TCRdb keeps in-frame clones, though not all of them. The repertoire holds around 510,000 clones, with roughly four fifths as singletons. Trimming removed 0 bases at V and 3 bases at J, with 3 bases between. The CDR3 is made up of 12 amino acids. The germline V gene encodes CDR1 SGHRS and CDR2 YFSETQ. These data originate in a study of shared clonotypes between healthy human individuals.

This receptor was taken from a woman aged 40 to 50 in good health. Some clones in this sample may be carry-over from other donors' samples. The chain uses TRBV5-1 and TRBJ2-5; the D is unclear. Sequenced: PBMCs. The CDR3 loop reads CASSLAEETQYF. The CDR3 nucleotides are TGCGCCAGCAGCTTGGCCGAAGAGACCCAGTACTTC.